This T cell receptor beta chain originates from a study of CD8 T cells in ankylosing spondylitis. This clonotype was seen repeatedly, ten times or more. Antigen: not known. TCRdb ran MiXCR on the 5' RACE reads and lists one entry per CDR3 protein. The sample lists 200,000 to 250,000 distinct CDR3 sequences, approximately 20% occurring once. The study, taken as a whole, reports: What seemed typical of ankylosing spondylitis blood was a TCR beta motif built from roughly 8 highly homologous variants. Disease-associated clones were reportedly significantly overrepresented in matched ankylosing spondylitis synovial fluid.

The CDR3 is 12 residues long. V was pared by 4 bases and J by 5 bases, with 8 bases between. Germline V lookup: CDR1 SQVTM, CDR2 ANQGSEA. The sequence derives from a male donor with ankylosing spondylitis. The sequencing sample was made of blood, either unsorted or a sorted T cell fraction (not recorded which). The V and J genes are TRBV29-1 and TRBJ2-2; D ambiguous. CDR3 protein: CSVVWGTGELFF. The CDR3 DNA sequence: TGCAGCGTTGTATGGGGAACCGGGGAGCTGTTTTTT.